Sequencing of this T cell receptor (beta chain) was carried out in a study of blood T cell repertoires in COVID-19. For the study at large: Sources were T cells, B-cell-depleted T cells, or PBMCs; the material itself was cDNA or gDNA.

Clones were sequenced by immunoSEQ multiplex PCR, and TCRdb holds only the in-frame ones, with some missing. This sample has some 200,000 clones, with about four fifths found just once. Those who participated ranged in age from about 18 to 89 years and resided in under 25 US areas. Participants were placed into cohorts based on the clinical history they reported. Recovery meant two consecutive negative NP/OP PCR tests, professional clearance, or resolved symptoms. J gave up 10 bases and V 2 bases, and 7 bases lay outside the gene matches. The CDR3 has 14 residues. Germline V gene lookup returns CDR1 KGHSH and CDR2 LQKENI.

The sequence was obtained from a man aged 35 to 55 who had recovered from COVID-19. The chain recombines TRBV18 with TRBJ2-7; 11 bases map to TRBD2. Sample: PBMCs or T cells enriched from blood (not recorded which). In DNA, the CDR3 is TGTGCCAGCTCACCATCAGGGCTAGCGGGGGGCCAGTACTTC. Translation gives CASSPSGLAGGQYF.